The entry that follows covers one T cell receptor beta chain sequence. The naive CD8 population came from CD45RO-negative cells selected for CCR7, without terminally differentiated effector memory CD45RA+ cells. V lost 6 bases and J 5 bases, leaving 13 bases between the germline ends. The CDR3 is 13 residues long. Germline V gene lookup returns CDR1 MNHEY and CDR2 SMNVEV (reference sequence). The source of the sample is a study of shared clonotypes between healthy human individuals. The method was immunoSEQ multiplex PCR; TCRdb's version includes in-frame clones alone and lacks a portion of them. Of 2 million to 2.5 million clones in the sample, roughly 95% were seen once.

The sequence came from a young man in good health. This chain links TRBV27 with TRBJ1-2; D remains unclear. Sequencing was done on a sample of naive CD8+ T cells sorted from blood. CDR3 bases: TGTGCCAGCAGCTACGGACCGGCGTATGGCTACACCTTC. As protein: CASSYGPAYGYTF.